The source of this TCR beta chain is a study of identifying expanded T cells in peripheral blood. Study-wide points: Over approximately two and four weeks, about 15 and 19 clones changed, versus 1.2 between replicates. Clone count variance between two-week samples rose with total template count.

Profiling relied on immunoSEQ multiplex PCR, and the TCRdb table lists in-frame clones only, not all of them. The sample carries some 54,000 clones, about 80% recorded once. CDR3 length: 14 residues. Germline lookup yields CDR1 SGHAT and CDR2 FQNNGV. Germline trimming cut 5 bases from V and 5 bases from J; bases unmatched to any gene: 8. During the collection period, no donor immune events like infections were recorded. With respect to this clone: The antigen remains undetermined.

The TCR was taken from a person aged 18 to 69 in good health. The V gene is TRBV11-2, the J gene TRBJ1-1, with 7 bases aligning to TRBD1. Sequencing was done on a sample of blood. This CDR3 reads CASSPQGVRTEAFF. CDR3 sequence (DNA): TGTGCCAGCAGCCCGCAGGGGGTACGGACTGAAGCTTTCTTT.